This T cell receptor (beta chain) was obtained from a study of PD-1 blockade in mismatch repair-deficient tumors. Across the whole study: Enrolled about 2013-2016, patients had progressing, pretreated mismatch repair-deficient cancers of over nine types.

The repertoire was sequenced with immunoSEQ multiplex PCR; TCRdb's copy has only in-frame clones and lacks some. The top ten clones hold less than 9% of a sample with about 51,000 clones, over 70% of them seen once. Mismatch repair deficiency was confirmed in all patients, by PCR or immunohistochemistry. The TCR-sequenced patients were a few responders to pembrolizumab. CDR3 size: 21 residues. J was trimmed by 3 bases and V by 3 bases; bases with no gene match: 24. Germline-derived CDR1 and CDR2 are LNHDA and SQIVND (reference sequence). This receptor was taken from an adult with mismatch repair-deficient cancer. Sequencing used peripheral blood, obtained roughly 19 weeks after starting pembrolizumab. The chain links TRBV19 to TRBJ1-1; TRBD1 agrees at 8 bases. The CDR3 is CASSIRKDRERRTPGDTEAFF. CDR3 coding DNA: TGTGCCAGTAGTATTCGTAAGGACAGGGAGCGAAGGACCCCGGGGGACACTGAAGCTTTCTTT.